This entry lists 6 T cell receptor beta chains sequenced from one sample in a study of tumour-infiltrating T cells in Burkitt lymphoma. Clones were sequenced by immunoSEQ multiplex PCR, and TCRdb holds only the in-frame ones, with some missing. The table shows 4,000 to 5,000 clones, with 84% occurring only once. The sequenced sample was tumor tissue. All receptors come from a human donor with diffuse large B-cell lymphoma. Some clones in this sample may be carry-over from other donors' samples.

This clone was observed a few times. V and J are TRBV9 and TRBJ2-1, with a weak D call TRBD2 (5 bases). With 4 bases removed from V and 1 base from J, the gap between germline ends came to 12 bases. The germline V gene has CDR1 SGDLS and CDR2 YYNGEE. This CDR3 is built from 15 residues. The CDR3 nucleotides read TGTGCCAGCAGCCCCCTCGGGGTTTCCTACAATGAGCAGTTCTTC. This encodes CASSPLGVSYNEQFF. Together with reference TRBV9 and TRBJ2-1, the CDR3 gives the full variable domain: DSGVTQTPKHLITATGQRVTLRCSPRSGDLSVYWYQQSLDQGLQFLIQYYNGEERAKGNILERFSAQQFPDLHSELNLSSLELGDSALYFCASSPLGVSYNEQFFGPGTRLTVL.

CDR3 loop: CASNRLEGDSEQFF. The CDR3 bases are TGTGCCAGCAACAGACTTGAGGGGGACAGTGAGCAGTTCTTC. The chain recombines TRBV5-4 with TRBJ2-1; 7 nucleotides line up with TRBD1. Germline loops: CDR1 SGHNT, CDR2 YYREEE (reference sequence). This CDR3 comprises 14 residues. J was trimmed by 9 bases and V by 6 bases; bases with no gene match: 12.

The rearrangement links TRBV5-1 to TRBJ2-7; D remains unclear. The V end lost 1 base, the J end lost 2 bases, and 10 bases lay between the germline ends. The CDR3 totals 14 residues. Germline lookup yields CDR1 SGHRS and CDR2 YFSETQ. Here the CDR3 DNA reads TGCGCCAGCAGCTTGATAGTTTCCCCCTACGAGCAGTACTTC. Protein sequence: CASSLIVSPYEQYF.

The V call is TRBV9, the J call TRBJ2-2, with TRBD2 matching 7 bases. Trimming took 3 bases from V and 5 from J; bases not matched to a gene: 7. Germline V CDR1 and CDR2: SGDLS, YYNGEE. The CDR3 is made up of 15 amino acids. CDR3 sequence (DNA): TGTGCCAGCAGCGCCGACGGGGGGAGGACCGGGGAGCTGTTTTTT. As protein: CASSADGGRTGELFF.

CDR3 coding DNA: TGCGCCAGCAGCGAGGGACAGCCCTACGAGCAGTACTTC. As protein: CASSEGQPYEQYF. The V call is TRBV5-1, the J call TRBJ2-7; 7 bases are shared with TRBD1. V lost 4 bases and J lost 2; bases outside the gene matches: 3. From germline, CDR1 is SGHRS and CDR2 YFSETQ. CDR3 length equals 13 residues.

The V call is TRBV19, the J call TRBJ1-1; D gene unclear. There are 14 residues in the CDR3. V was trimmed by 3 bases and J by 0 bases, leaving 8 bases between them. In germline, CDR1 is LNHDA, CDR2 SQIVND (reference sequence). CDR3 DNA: TGTGCCAGTAGTATTGGGGTAATGAACACTGAAGCTTTCTTT. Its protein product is CASSIGVMNTEAFF.